This T cell receptor (beta chain) was found in a study of technical replicates of blood from several donors. Libraries were prepared by immunoSEQ multiplex PCR; TCRdb keeps only in-frame clonotypes and omits some of them. This table has tens of thousands of clones, 95% to 98% appearing once. V was pared by 0 bases and J by 2 bases, with 4 bases of the junction left unmatched. CDR3 length: 15 residues. From germline, CDR1 is MNHNY and CDR2 SVGAGI (reference sequence). This chain joins TRBV6-6 and TRBJ2-7, with 7 nucleotides matching TRBD2. This clonotype was sampled from a human donor in good health. The sequenced sample was T cells isolated from PBMCs. The CDR3 region is CASSYSLADAYEQYF. The CDR3 bases are TGTGCCAGCAGTTACTCCCTAGCGGACGCCTACGAGCAGTACTTC.